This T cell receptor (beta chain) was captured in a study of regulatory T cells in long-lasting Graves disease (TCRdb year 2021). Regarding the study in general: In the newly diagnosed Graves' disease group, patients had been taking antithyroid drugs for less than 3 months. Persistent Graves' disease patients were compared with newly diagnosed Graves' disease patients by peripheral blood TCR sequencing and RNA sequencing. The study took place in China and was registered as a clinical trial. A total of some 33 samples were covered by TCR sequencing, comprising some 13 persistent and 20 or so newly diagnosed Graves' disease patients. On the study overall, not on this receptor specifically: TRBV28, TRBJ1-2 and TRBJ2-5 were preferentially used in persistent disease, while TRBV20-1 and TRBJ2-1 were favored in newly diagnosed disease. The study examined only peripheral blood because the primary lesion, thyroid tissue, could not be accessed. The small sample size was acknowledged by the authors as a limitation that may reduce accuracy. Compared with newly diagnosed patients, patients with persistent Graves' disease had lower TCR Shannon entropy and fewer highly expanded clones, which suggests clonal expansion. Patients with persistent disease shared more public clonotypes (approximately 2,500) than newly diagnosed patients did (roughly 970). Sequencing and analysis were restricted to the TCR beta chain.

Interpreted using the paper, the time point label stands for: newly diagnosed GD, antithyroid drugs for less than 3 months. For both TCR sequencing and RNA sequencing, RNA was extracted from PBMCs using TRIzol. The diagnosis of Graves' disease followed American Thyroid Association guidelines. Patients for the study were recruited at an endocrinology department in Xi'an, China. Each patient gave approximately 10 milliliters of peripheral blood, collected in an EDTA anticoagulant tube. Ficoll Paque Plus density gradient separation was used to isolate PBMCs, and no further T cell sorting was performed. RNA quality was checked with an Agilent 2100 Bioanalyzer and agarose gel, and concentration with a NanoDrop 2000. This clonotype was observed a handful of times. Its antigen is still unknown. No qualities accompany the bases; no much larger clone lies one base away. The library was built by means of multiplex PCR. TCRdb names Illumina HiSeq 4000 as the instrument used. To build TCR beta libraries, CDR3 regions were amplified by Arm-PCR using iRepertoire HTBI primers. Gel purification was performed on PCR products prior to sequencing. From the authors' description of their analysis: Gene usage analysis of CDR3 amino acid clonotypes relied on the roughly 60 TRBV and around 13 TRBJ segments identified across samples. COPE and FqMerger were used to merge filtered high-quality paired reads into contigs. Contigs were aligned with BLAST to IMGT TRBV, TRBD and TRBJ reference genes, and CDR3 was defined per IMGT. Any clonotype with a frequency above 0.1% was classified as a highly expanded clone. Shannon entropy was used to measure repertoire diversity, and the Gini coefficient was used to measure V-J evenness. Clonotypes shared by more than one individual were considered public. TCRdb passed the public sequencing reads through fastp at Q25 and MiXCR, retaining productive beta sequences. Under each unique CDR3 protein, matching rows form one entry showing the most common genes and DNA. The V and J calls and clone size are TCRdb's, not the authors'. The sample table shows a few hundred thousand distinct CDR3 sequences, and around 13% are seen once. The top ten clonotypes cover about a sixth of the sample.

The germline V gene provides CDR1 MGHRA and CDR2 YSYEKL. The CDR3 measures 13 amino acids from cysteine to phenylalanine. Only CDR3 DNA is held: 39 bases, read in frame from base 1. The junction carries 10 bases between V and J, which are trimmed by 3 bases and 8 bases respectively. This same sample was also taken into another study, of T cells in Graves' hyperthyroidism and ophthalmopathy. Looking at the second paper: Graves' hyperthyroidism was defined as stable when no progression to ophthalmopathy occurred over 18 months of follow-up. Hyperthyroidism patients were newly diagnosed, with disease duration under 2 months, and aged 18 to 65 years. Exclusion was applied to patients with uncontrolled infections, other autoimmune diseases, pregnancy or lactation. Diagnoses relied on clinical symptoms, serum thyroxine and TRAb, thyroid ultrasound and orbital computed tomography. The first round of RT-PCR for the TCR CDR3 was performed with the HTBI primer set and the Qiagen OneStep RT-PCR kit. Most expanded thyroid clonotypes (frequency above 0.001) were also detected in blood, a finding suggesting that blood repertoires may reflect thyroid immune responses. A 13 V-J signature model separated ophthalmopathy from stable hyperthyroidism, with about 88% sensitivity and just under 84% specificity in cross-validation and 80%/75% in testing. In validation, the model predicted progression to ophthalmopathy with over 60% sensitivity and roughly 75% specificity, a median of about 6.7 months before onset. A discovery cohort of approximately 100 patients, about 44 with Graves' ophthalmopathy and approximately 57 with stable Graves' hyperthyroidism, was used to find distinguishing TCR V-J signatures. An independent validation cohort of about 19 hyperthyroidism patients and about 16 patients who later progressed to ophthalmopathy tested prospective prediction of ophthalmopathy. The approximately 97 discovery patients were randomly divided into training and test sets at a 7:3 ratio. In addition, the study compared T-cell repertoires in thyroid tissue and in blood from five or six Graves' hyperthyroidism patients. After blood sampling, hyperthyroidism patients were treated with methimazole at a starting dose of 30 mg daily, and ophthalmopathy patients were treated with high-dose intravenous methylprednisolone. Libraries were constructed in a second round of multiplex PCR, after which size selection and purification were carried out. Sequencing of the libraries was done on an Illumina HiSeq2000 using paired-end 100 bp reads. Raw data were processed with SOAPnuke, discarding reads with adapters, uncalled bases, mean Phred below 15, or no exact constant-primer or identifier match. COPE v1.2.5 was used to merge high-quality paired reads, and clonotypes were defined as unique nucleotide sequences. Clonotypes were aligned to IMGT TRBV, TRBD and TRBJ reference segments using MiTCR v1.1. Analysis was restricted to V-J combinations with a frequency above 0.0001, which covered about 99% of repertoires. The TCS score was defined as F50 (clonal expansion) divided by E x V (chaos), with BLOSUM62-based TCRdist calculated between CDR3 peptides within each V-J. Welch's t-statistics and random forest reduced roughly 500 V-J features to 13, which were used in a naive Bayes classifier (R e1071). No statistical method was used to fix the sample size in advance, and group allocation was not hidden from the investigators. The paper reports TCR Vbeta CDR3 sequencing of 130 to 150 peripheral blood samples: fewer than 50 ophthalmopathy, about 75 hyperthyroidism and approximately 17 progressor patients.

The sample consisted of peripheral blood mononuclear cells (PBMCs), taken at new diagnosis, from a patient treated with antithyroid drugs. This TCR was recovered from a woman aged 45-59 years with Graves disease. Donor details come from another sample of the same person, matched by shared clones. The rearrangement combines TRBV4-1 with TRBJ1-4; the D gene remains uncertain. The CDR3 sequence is CASSQLVGEKLFF. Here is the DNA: TGCGCCAGCAGCCAGTTGGTGGGCGAAAAACTGTTTTTT.